The rows below give T cell receptor beta chains drawn from one sample of a study of blood T cell repertoires in COVID-19. The assay was immunoSEQ multiplex PCR, and TCRdb's table has in-frame clones only and misses some. Here the sample spans 250,000 to 300,000 clones, 70% to 90% being singletons. Sequencing was done on a sample of peripheral blood. The receptors were gathered from a woman aged 25 to 45 with acute or convalescent COVID-19. CDR3s include the opening cysteine and the closing phenylalanine or tryptophan. A D gene is named only where the DNA matches it firmly. Some rows have no size entry. The others give once, few or many, or a class for an expanded clone.

j_gene | v_gene | abundance | d_gene | CDR3nt | CDR3aa
TRBJ2-7 | TRBV7-9 | NA | TRBD2 | TGTGCCAGCAGCTATCTAGCGGAATACGAGCAGTACTTC | CASSYLAEYEQYF
TRBJ2-6 | TRBV7-9 | NA | NA | TGTGCCAGCAGCACAGGGACCTCTGGGGCCAACGTCCTGACTTTC | CASSTGTSGANVLTF
TRBJ2-7 | TRBV10-3 | once | TRBD1 | TGTGCCATCAGTGAGGGACAGGGCTCCTACGAGCAGTACTTC | CAISEGQGSYEQYF
TRBJ1-1 | TRBV11-3 | NA | NA | TGTGCCAGCAGCCCCCGACATAACACTGAAGCTTTCTTT | CASSPRHNTEAFF
TRBJ1-6 | TRBV4-1 | NA | TRBD1 | TGCGCCAGCAGCCTAGACAGGGGGTATTCACCCCTCCACTTT | CASSLDRGYSPLHF
TRBJ2-3 | TRBV19 | NA | TRBD2 | TGTGCCAGTAGTCGATTCCGGACTAGCGGATATACGCAGTATTTT | CASSRFRTSGYTQYF
TRBJ2-4 | TRBV9 | NA | TRBD2 | TGTGCCAGCAGCGAGCCCTCTAGCGGGAGAGCCAAAAACATTCAGTACTTC | CASSEPSSGRAKNIQYF
TRBJ2-2 | TRBV9 | NA | TRBD2 | TGTGCCAGCAGCCGGGGACTAGCGACAAACACCGGGGAGCTGTTTTTT | CASSRGLATNTGELFF
TRBJ2-1 | TRBV4-1 | NA | TRBD2 | TGCGCCAGCAGCCAAAGCGGGACCAATGAGCAGTTCTTC | CASSQSGTNEQFF
TRBJ2-1 | TRBV20-1 | NA | TRBD2 | TGCAGTGCTAGTCCTAGCGGGAGGTCCTACAATGAGCAGTTCTTC | CSASPSGRSYNEQFF
TRBJ1-1 | TRBV7-2 | NA | TRBD1 | TGTGCCAGCAGCCCACCACTGGGACAGGGGGCCTCTGAAGCTTTCTTT | CASSPPLGQGASEAFF
TRBJ1-5 | TRBV7-2 | NA | NA | TGTGCCAGCAGCTTAGGGGACTACAATCAGCCCCAGCATTTT | CASSLGDYNQPQHF
TRBJ1-3 | TRBV9 | NA | NA | TGTGCCAGCAGCGTAACAGGGCTTAGTGGAAACACCATATATTTT | CASSVTGLSGNTIYF
TRBJ1-1 | TRBV7-2 | NA | NA | TGTGCCAGCAGCTTAGGCACAAAGACAGGCGTTCTGGGGACTGAAGCTTTCTTT | CASSLGTKTGVLGTEAFF
TRBJ1-6 | TRBV6-5 | once | NA | TGTGCCAGCAGTACGGGGGGGCCCCGGTCACCCCTCCACTTT | CASSTGGPRSPLHF
TRBJ2-1 | TRBV19 | NA | TRBD2 | TGTGCCAGTAGCCCCCGACTAGCGGGAGGGGGGGAGCAGTTCTTC | CASSPRLAGGGEQFF